The next 29 T cell receptor beta chains were all read from a single sample in a study of T cell responses to AZD1222 COVID-19 vaccine. Sequencing used immunoSEQ multiplex PCR; TCRdb keeps in-frame clones, though not all of them. The sample comprises about 160,000 clones, about 91% of which are singletons, and 4.4% rests with the top ten. This specimen was peripheral blood, taken on day 0 of MenACWY control vaccination. Receptor source: an adult in good health.

V is TRBV16 and J is TRBJ2-1, with TRBD2 matching 12 bases. The germline V gene encodes CDR1 KGHSY and CDR2 FQNENV. This CDR3 is built from 17 residues. V shed 2 bases and J 7 bases; nucleotides not matched to a gene: 9. The CDR3: CASSQLAGGPGMNEQFF. The CDR3 DNA is TGTGCCAGCAGCCAACTAGCGGGAGGGCCTGGAATGAATGAGCAGTTCTTC. The variable domain in full, completed from reference TRBV16 and TRBJ2-1, reads GEEVAQTPKHLVRGEGQKAKLYCAPIKGHSYVFWYQQVLKNEFKFLISFQNENVFDETGMPKERFSAKCLPNSPCSLEIQATKLEDSAVYFCASSQLAGGPGMNEQFFGPGTRLTVL.

The gene calls are TRBV24-1 and TRBJ1-2; D call uncertain. V shed 0 bases and J shed 0 bases, with 13 bases lying between them. The CDR3 has 17 amino acids. Germline V gene sequence: CDR1 KGHDR, CDR2 SFDVKD. CDR3 in amino acids: CATSDLGPTRPNYGYTF. In nucleotides, the CDR3 is TGTGCCACCAGTGATTTGGGTCCGACTAGACCTAACTATGGCTACACCTTC.

The chain uses TRBV5-6 and TRBJ1-2, with no clear D. This CDR3 has 12 amino acids. V gave up 0 bases and J gave up 6 bases, with 6 bases separating them. Germline V gene data show CDR1 as SGHDT and CDR2 as YYEEEE. The CDR3 here is CASSLGRDGYTF. The CDR3 DNA is TGTGCCAGCAGCTTGGGGCGTGATGGCTACACCTTC.

J is TRBJ2-5 and V is TRBV27, with a weak D call TRBD1 (6 bases). The CDR3 totals 16 residues. The germline V gene has CDR1 MNHEY and CDR2 SMNVEV (reference sequence). V lost 4 bases and J 2 bases, leaving 17 bases between the germline ends. This CDR3 reads CASSSYWGQLQETQYF. The CDR3, as DNA: TGTGCCAGCAGTTCGTACTGGGGACAACTTCAAGAGACCCAGTACTTC.

The chain links TRBV12-3 or TRBV12-4 to TRBJ1-5; D not certain. The CDR3 contains 12 residues. V dropped 8 bases and J dropped 6 bases, with 11 bases sitting between them. The CDR3 DNA follows: TGTGCCAGCTCCCTCAGGCGTCAGCCCCAGCATTTT. Translated, it gives CASSLRRQPQHF.

This clone showed up just once. V usage is TRBV5-6 and J usage is TRBJ1-2; 9 positions agree with TRBD1. CDR3 size: 15 residues. The V gene end was trimmed by 4 bases and the J gene end by 6 bases; junction bases not matched to a gene: 10. CDR1 and CDR2 from the germline V gene are SGHDT and YYEEEE. This chain's CDR3 is CASSPRGQGLNGYTF. The CDR3, as DNA: TGTGCCAGCAGCCCCCGGGGACAGGGTTTGAATGGCTACACCTTC.

This clone was seen repeatedly, ten times or more. This chain uses TRBV2 with TRBJ2-1; tentatively, D is TRBD1 or TRBD2 (5 bases each). Germline-derived CDR1 and CDR2 are SNHLY and FYNNEI. The CDR3 extends over 14 amino acids. V was clipped by 7 bases and J by 2 bases, with 12 bases between them. The chain's CDR3 is CASTSRDPYNEQFF. The DNA for the CDR3 is TGTGCCAGCACTTCCCGGGACCCCTACAATGAGCAGTTCTTC.

This rearrangement joins TRBV3-1 (or the pseudogene TRBV3-2) to TRBJ2-5; 8 bases align to TRBD2. The CDR3 length is 13 residues. Germline CDR1 LGHDT, CDR2 YNNKEL (reference sequence). The ends lost 4 bases at V and 5 bases at J; junction bases unmatched: 3. The CDR3 bases are TGTGCCAGCAGCCCACGACTAGCGGAGACCCAGTACTTC. As protein: CASSPRLAETQYF.

V and J are TRBV9 and TRBJ2-1, with D possibly TRBD2 on 7 matching bases. V shed 4 bases and J shed 5 bases, with 19 bases lying between them. This CDR3 spans 16 amino acids. CDR1 is SGDLS and CDR2 is YYNGEE in the germline V gene. CDR3 loop: CASSTFIGGLNNEQFF. CDR3 coding DNA: TGTGCCAGCAGCACCTTTATCGGGGGGCTTAACAATGAGCAGTTCTTC.

The gene calls are TRBV28 and TRBJ1-2; D is unclear. V was trimmed by 5 bases and J by 2 bases, leaving 6 bases between them. The CDR3 length is 12 residues. CDR1 and CDR2 (germline): MDHEN, SYDVKM. The CDR3 reads CASSGPNYGYTF. The CDR3 DNA reads as TGTGCCAGCAGTGGGCCGAACTATGGCTACACCTTC.

The rearrangement uses TRBV3-1 (or the pseudogene TRBV3-2) and TRBJ1-5; no clear D. The CDR3 runs 15 residues. The ends were cut back, 4 bases at V and 5 bases at J, with 15 bases in the middle. CDR1 LGHDT and CDR2 YNNKEL come from the germline V gene (reference sequence). The CDR3 is CASSRSTVLHQPQHF. The CDR3 DNA is TGTGCCAGCAGCCGCTCGACTGTACTGCATCAGCCCCAGCATTTT.

V gene TRBV5-1 combines with J gene TRBJ1-3; the D gene is possibly TRBD1 (5 bases). The V end lost 0 bases, the J end lost 0 bases, and 10 bases lay between the germline ends. CDR1 and CDR2 (germline): SGHRS, YFSETQ. This CDR3 spans 16 amino acids. The CDR3 protein is CASSLVAGLSGNTIYF. Written as DNA, the CDR3 is TGCGCCAGCAGCTTGGTCGCAGGGCTCTCTGGAAACACCATATATTTT.

This chain links TRBV9 with TRBJ2-3; 7 bases are shared with TRBD1. This CDR3 is built from 15 residues. CDR1 SGDLS and CDR2 YYNGEE come from the germline V gene. Trimming cost V 0 bases and J 5 bases; bases outside gene matches: 6. The CDR3 protein is CASSVEGHRGDTQYF. CDR3 nucleotide sequence: TGTGCCAGCAGCGTAGAGGGTCACAGGGGAGATACGCAGTATTTT.

This clone was observed once. The chain links TRBV7-9 to TRBJ2-2; D remains ambiguous. The CDR3 consists of 16 residues. V dropped 1 base and J dropped 0 bases, with 9 bases sitting between them. Germline CDR1 reads SEHNR; CDR2 reads FQNEAQ (reference sequence). Here the CDR3 DNA reads TGTGCCAGCAGCTTAGGGGCTGGTACGAACACCGGGGAGCTGTTTTTT. As protein: CASSLGAGTNTGELFF.

The V call is TRBV7-3, the J call TRBJ2-7; the D gene is possibly TRBD2 (6 bases). The CDR3 has 14 amino acids. Germline loops: CDR1 SGHTA, CDR2 FQGTGA. V lost 2 bases and J 4 bases, leaving 12 bases between the germline ends. The CDR3 DNA follows: TGTGCCAGCAGCTTAGTCCCCGGGAGTTACGAGCAGTACTTC. Translation: CASSLVPGSYEQYF. Looking up the rest from reference TRBV7-3 and TRBJ2-7 gives the full variable domain: GAGVSQTPSNKVTEKGKYVELRCDPISGHTALYWYRQSLGQGPEFLIYFQGTGAADDSGLPNDRFFAVRPEGSVSTLKIQRTERGDSAVYLCASSLVPGSYEQYFGPGTRLTVT.

The rearrangement uses TRBV9 and TRBJ2-1; 12 bases agree with TRBD2. The CDR3 sequence is 15 residues long. V gave up 4 bases and J gave up 6 bases; unmatched junction bases: 5. Per germline, CDR1 SGDLS and CDR2 YYNGEE. CDR3 DNA sequence: TGTGCCAGCAGCCCCCTAGCGGGAGGGCCCAATGAGCAGTTCTTC. This codes for CASSPLAGGPNEQFF.

The CDR3 bases are TGTGCCAGCAGCGACCCCAGGGTTATCTACGAGCAGTACTTC. It translates to CASSDPRVIYEQYF. V usage is TRBV6-2 or TRBV6-3 and J usage is TRBJ2-7; TRBD1 might be the D (5 bases). Germline V lookup: CDR1 MNHEY, CDR2 SVGEGT. V was pared by 6 bases and J by 3 bases, with 15 bases between. CDR3 size: 14 residues.

This clone occurred once. The rearrangement joins TRBV10-2 to TRBJ1-1, with 7 nucleotides matching TRBD1. This CDR3 spans 15 amino acids. Germline CDR1 WSHSY, CDR2 SAAADI. J was trimmed by 0 bases and V by 6 bases; bases with no gene match: 7. CDR3 in DNA: TGCGCCAGCAGCGCAGGACAGGTTCTGAACACTGAAGCTTTCTTT. It yields the protein CASSAGQVLNTEAFF.

The chain joins TRBV6-5 to TRBJ2-5; a weak D match, TRBD1 (5 bases). There are 13 residues in the CDR3. Trimming pared 5 bases from V and 1 base from J, leaving 8 bases between. CDR1 MNHEY and CDR2 SVGAGI come from the germline V gene. The CDR3 DNA sequence: TGTGCCAGCAGTAGGACAAGCCAAGAGACCCAGTACTTC. It codes for CASSRTSQETQYF.

V gene TRBV18 combines with J gene TRBJ1-5; D not certain. V dropped 3 bases and J dropped 3 bases, with 3 bases sitting between them. CDR1 is KGHSH and CDR2 is LQKENI in the germline V gene. The CDR3 covers 12 residues. This CDR3 is CASSPTNQPQHF. CDR3 in DNA: TGTGCCAGCTCACCGACCAATCAGCCCCAGCATTTT.

Notes on this clone: The same CDR3 arises from other DNA sequences in this sample as well. The chain combines TRBV5-1 with TRBJ1-3; TRBD1 might be the D (5 bases). Trimming shortened V by 0 bases and J by 1 base, and 5 bases separated the two germline ends. Germline CDR1 and CDR2: SGHRS and YFSETQ. This CDR3 is built from 14 residues. The DNA for the CDR3 is TGCGCCAGCAGCTTGGCAGGGTCTGGAAACACCATATATTTT. It encodes CASSLAGSGNTIYF.

The CDR3 DNA is TGTGCCAGTAGTATACTCCCCGGAGCGAACACCGGGGAGCTGTTTTTT. Amino acids: CASSILPGANTGELFF. This chain joins TRBV19 and TRBJ2-2; D not certain. The germline V gene encodes CDR1 LNHDA and CDR2 SQIVND (reference sequence). Trimming stripped 2 bases from V and 0 bases from J, with 10 bases between. CDR3 length: 16 residues.

This clone was recorded only once. The chain joins TRBV4-3 to TRBJ2-1, with TRBD1 matching 9 bases. After removal of 1 base from V and 5 bases from J, the junction contained 3 bases not matched to a gene. The CDR3 is 15 amino acids. Germline assignment: CDR1 LGHNA and CDR2 YSLEER. The CDR3 loop is CASSQGTGANNEQFF. In DNA form, the CDR3 reads TGCGCCAGCAGCCAAGGGACAGGGGCTAACAATGAGCAGTTCTTC.

This clone has a handful of counts. One end of the junction varies from germline; a read error may be responsible. The chain recombines TRBV30 with TRBJ1-2, with D perhaps TRBD1 (6 bases). This CDR3 has 14 amino acids. Germline V gene data show CDR1 as GTSNPN and CDR2 as SVGIG (reference sequence). CDR3 nucleotide sequence: TGTGCCTGCAGTGACTGGGGGCCTAACTATGGCTACACCTTC. It translates to CACSDWGPNYGYTF.

The CDR3 loop is CASSPNGRGATDTQYF. In DNA form, the CDR3 reads TGTGCCAGCAGTCCCAATGGGAGAGGGGCAACAGATACGCAGTATTTT. J is TRBJ2-3 and V is TRBV7-3; TRBD1 or TRBD2 may be the D gene (5 bases each). CDR1 SGHTA and CDR2 FQGTGA come from the germline V gene. Trimming left V 6 bases short and J 3 bases short, with 19 bases between. The CDR3 has 16 residues. The full variable domain, in which reference TRBV7-3 and TRBJ2-3 provide the parts outside the CDR3, is GAGVSQTPSNKVTEKGKYVELRCDPISGHTALYWYRQSLGQGPEFLIYFQGTGAADDSGLPNDRFFAVRPEGSVSTLKIQRTERGDSAVYLCASSPNGRGATDTQYFGPGTRLTVL.

The genes are TRBV7-9 and TRBJ1-1; D is unclear. The germline V and J ends were trimmed by 3 bases and 0 bases, with 11 bases remaining between them. The CDR3 consists of 15 residues. CDR1 SEHNR and CDR2 FQNEAQ come from the germline V gene (reference sequence). This chain's CDR3 is CASSLALGVNTEAFF. In DNA form, the CDR3 reads TGTGCCAGCAGCTTGGCCCTGGGCGTGAACACTGAAGCTTTCTTT.

V is TRBV2 and J is TRBJ2-5; 8 bases map to TRBD1. V lost 8 bases and J lost 2; bases outside the gene matches: 13. This CDR3 is 16 amino acids long. Germline V gene data show CDR1 as SNHLY and CDR2 as FYNNEI. In nucleotides, the CDR3 is TGTGCCAGCGGGGACAGGAGGTCGGCGGGGCAAGAGACCCAGTACTTC. It yields the protein CASGDRRSAGQETQYF.

This rearrangement joins TRBV11-3 to TRBJ2-7; 14 bases map to TRBD2. Germline CDR1 reads SGHNT; CDR2 reads YENEEA. The CDR3 has 17 amino acids. J lost 6 bases, V lost 5 bases, and 12 bases had no gene match. In DNA, the CDR3 is TGTGCCAGCAGCGCCGGAGAGGGACTAGCGGGAGTGGGCGAGCAGTACTTC. It is translated as CASSAGEGLAGVGEQYF. Complete variable domain (other parts from reference TRBV11-3 and TRBJ2-7): EAGVVQSPRYKIIEKKQPVAFWCNPISGHNTLYWYLQNLGQGPELLIRYENEEAVDDSQLPKDRFSAERLKGVDSTLKIQPAELGDSAVYLCASSAGEGLAGVGEQYFGPGTRLTVT.

The J gene is TRBJ2-2, the V gene TRBV27; TRBD2 matches 9 bases. Germline CDR1 reads MNHEY; CDR2 reads SMNVEV (reference sequence). The ends lost 2 bases at V and 7 bases at J; junction bases unmatched: 5. This CDR3 region has 15 residues. In DNA form, the CDR3 reads TGTGCCAGCAGTTTAATAGCGGGAGTAGGCGGGGAGCTGTTTTTT. Translation: CASSLIAGVGGELFF.